Listed below are T cell receptor beta chains from one sample, sequenced in a study of shared clonotypes between healthy human individuals. Assay used: immunoSEQ multiplex PCR; TCRdb lists only in-frame clones, some missing. Of around 2.5 million clones in the sample, 93% are singletons; the top ten hold around 0.4%. Sequencing was carried out using naive CD4+ T cells from PBMCs. Every receptor here comes from a man between 18 and 29 years old in good health. Some clones in this sample may be carry-over from other donors' samples. Both conserved end residues are part of each CDR3. A D gene is named only where the DNA matches it firmly.

TRBV27,TRBD2,CASSWGLGGQETQYF
TRBV19,TRBD2,CASSIGLASYNEQFF
TRBV5-4,TRBD1,CASSRTDRANEKLFF
TRBV4-2,-,CASSLSGGLGEKLFF
TRBV5-1,-,CASRGSVNTEAFF
TRBV11-2,-,CASGETSGYYGYTF
TRBV28,TRBD2,CASSTTSNDREQYF
TRBV2,-,CASRAGSGTYEQYF
TRBV6-5,TRBD2,CASKGGGEYEQYF
TRBV11-1,-,CASRPEPGRDTGELFF
TRBV19,-,CASSIGGRVQYQAQHF
TRBV5-1,TRBD1,CASSTTGGEQYF
TRBV28,-,CASSFGDDGYTF
TRBV4-2,-,CASSRLNEQFF
TRBV28,-,CASSLIEGMNTEAFF
TRBV6-1,-,CASSIRQDRVAFF
TRBV4-1,-,CASSQVVTSYEQYF
TRBV20-1,-,CSAQKQNEQFF
TRBV5-4,TRBD2,CASSPGGPSGRADTQYF
TRBV27,TRBD2,CAPQEGGFSVEQYF
TRBV7-9,-,CASDDGTWGEQYF
TRBV7-3,-,CASSPMGTDTQYF
TRBV6-5,TRBD1,CASTRTGWNEQFF
TRBV5-8,-,CASSSRQRNTEAFF
TRBV20-1,-,CSARGRPEQFF
TRBV10-3,TRBD1,CAVGDRGRGTEAFF
TRBV30,TRBD1,CAWSPGQGYEQYF
TRBV30,TRBD1,CAWSANLGTAKLFF
TRBV28,-,CASSLSAAAHTYEQYF
TRBV27,-,CASRPSAGSNLYEQYF
TRBV7-3,TRBD1,CASSIADRGITEAFF
TRBV6-5,TRBD1,CASSGGTGGRYEQYF
TRBV5-1,TRBD2,CASSLARPGLAGNNEQFF
TRBV5-1,-,CASSRRAGGPSGIGEQYF
TRBV30,-,CAWSVLGIPDTIYF
TRBV5-1,-,CASSLGTESPFWTQYF
TRBV7-2,TRBD1,CASSLSWAGGTQYF
TRBV28,TRBD1,CASSSFQGAVNGYTF
TRBV6-1,-,CASSEFWRTSTDTQYF
TRBV28,-,CASSPPEGRPHQPQHF
TRBV7-9,TRBD1,CASTELRDRGHEQYF
TRBV6-1,-,CASCGGRGEQYF
TRBV28,-,CASSSRGTGELFF
TRBV5-1,TRBD1,CASRAQQGADSPLHF
TRBV30,-,CAWSVGRGLETQYF
TRBV11-2,-,CASSLVGRSSNTEAFF
TRBV5-6,TRBD2,CASSQRGGSKNIQYF
TRBV7-3,TRBD2,CASSRTSGSYNEQFF
TRBV30,-,CAWSETEAFF